This TCR beta chain emerged from a study of blood T cell repertoires in COVID-19 (TCRdb year 2020). About the study as a whole: The collaborator samples originated in the United States, Italy and Spain and spanned the acute and convalescent phases of COVID-19. The material from the prospective study consisted of cDNA or gDNA derived from T cells, B-cell-depleted T cells, or PBMCs. Deeply sampled blood TCRbeta repertoires from subjects exposed to, actively infected with, or recovered from COVID-19 were included in the dataset. The repertoires were released in a freely available public database meant as a resource for research on the immune response to SARS-CoV-2. The samples were drawn from two sources: the first 160 participants of the ongoing ImmuneRACE study, and 1,254 subjects contributed by 6 global collaborators. The sample metadata nearly always contained a de-identified subject ID, COVID-19 status, age in years and sex. Where available, HLA class I and class II types were taken from metadata supplied by the sample provider and were not determined by assay-based typing. On the study overall, not on this receptor specifically: How much clinical and demographic metadata was included differed by source and by participant, and the metadata was provided uncurated.

TCRbeta CDR3 regions were amplified from genomic DNA using the immunoSEQ Assay, a bias-controlled multiplex PCR. Under the source paper's analysis protocol: The number of nucleated cells in each sample was estimated from the amplification of reference gene primers within the assay. To quantify the absolute abundance of each unique TCRbeta CDR3 rearrangement, sequence reads were collapsed and filtered. For each sample, productive Simpson clonality was calculated by taking the square root of Simpson's diversity index across productive rearrangements. TCRdb took this table from immuneACCESS and kept in-frame rearrangements with V and J called. Such tables lack part of the clones; where checked against another copy, unresolved V genes explain under half of the gap, and the rest is unexplained. The V and J calls and clone size were taken over from that table, and D and trimming were inferred from the DNA. The sample table lists under 200,000 clones, roughly 84% of them with a count of one. The top ten hold under 3% of the sample.

A word on this clone: Its antigen target is currently unknown. Within one base of it there is no much larger clone, and no base qualities were kept.

V was cut back by 2 bases and J by 3 bases, leaving a gap of 8 bases between them. The CDR3 starts with the cysteine, ends with the phenylalanine, and has 15 residues. Just CDR3 DNA is preserved here, 45 bases in frame from base 1. The germline V gene gives CDR1 as SGHTA and CDR2 as FQGNSA. The collaborating institutions used their own protocols to collect whole blood in K2EDTA tubes. For TCRbeta analysis, collaborators shipped samples in one of three forms: frozen whole blood, isolated PBMCs, or DNA extracted from either of those sample types. What was sequenced was peripheral blood. This TCR derives from a human donor with acute or convalescent COVID-19. The donor label of this sample is uncertain. The chain links TRBV7-2 with TRBJ2-6; the best D guess is TRBD1, with 5 bases matching. The CDR3 region: CASSLKGVGANVLTF. Read as DNA, the sequence is TGTGCCAGCAGCTTAAAAGGGGTTGGGGCCAACGTCCTGACTTTC.